Presented here are 20 T cell receptor beta chains from one specimen sequenced in a study of post-analysis software for immune sequencing data. General study findings and limits: Roughly 5 TRBV segments, including TRBV5-6, TRBV5-1 and TRBV20-1, were more frequent in patients than controls.

The antigens for these receptors are not known. The authors incorporated unique molecular identifiers into the TCR beta cDNA libraries. From the PCR reads, TCRdb called clonotypes with MiXCR, one entry per CDR3 protein. The sample carries 740,000 or so distinct CDR3 sequences, under 70% recorded once. Source material: blood. The receptors stem from a girl aged 10-17 years with multiple sclerosis.

The gene calls are TRBV12-3 or TRBV12-4 and TRBJ2-3; 11 positions agree with TRBD1. Losses at the gene ends were 5 bases for V and 3 bases for J; bases not matched to a gene: 4. The CDR3 spans 15 residues. This chain's CDR3 is CASSQGQGVTDTQYF. The CDR3 nucleotides are TGTGCCAGCAGTCAGGGACAGGGGGTAACAGATACGCAGTATTTT.

This rearrangement joins TRBV4-1 to TRBJ1-2; D is possibly TRBD1 (6 bases). The CDR3 spans 14 residues. Trimming cost V 4 bases and J 3 bases, with 12 bases left between them. Germline V gene lookup returns CDR1 MGHRA and CDR2 YSYEKL. The CDR3 coding sequence is TGCGCCAGCAGCCTACATGGGGGGCACTATGGCTACACCTTC. It is translated as CASSLHGGHYGYTF.

J is TRBJ2-1 and V is TRBV27; 8 nucleotides line up with TRBD1. Germline V gene sequence: CDR1 MNHEY, CDR2 SMNVEV (reference sequence). The CDR3 totals 14 residues. The J segment lost 7 bases and the V segment lost 1 base, leaving 3 bases of the junction unmatched. The CDR3 bases are TGTGCCAGCAGTTTATTTGGACAGGGAAATGAGCAGTTCTTC. Amino acids: CASSLFGQGNEQFF.

This clonotype has only a few counts. The chain couples TRBV21-1 to TRBJ2-1; TRBD1, the table's D call, lacks a check against the DNA. TRBV21-1 is reported as a pseudogene. CDR3 size: 20 residues. The CDR3 spells CASSKSRDRSTKNSYNEQFF. The CDR3 region has the DNA TGTGCCAGCAGCAAATCAAGGGACAGGTCCACAAAGAATTCCTACAATGAGCAGTTCTTC.

V usage is TRBV20-1 and J usage is TRBJ2-5; 10 bases match TRBD2. Germline CDR1 DFQATT, CDR2 SNEGSKA (reference sequence). CDR3 length: 16 residues. Trimming took 6 bases from V and 1 from J; bases not matched to a gene: 11. Here the CDR3 reads CSARKPGLALQETQYF. The CDR3 region has the DNA TGCAGTGCGAGAAAACCGGGACTAGCGCTCCAAGAGACCCAGTACTTC.

The chain uses TRBV6-6 and TRBJ1-2, with unresolved D. The CDR3 is made up of 12 amino acids. Germline V gives CDR1 MNHNY, CDR2 SVGAGI (reference sequence). The V end was cut by 7 bases, the J end by 4 bases, with 10 bases between. CDR3 region: CASTIDGYGYTF. The CDR3 DNA reads as TGTGCCAGCACCATCGATGGCTATGGCTACACCTTC.

This rearrangement joins TRBV12-3 or TRBV12-4 to TRBJ1-5; D remains ambiguous. Trimming took 5 bases from V and 9 from J, leaving 17 bases between them. This CDR3 comprises 14 residues. CDR3 sequence: CASSPTPSYSPQHF. The CDR3 DNA reads as TGTGCCAGCAGTCCAACTCCGAGTTACTCGCCCCAGCATTTT.

On this clonotype itself: Likely a read error: the CDR3 ends without its conserved phenylalanine or tryptophan. This chain joins TRBV12-3 or TRBV12-4 and TRBJ2-3; 8 bases fit TRBD1. This CDR3 contains 14 residues. The ends lost 6 bases at V and 3 bases at J; junction bases unmatched: 5. CDR3 protein: CASSDRGSTDTQYS. In nucleotides, the CDR3 is TGTGCCAGCAGCGACAGGGGTAGTACAGATACGCAGTATTCT.

The rearrangement links TRBV5-1 to TRBJ2-7; 8 bases are a match to TRBD1. CDR3 length equals 19 residues. CDR1 SGHRS and CDR2 YFSETQ come from the germline V gene. Trimming cost V 3 bases and J 2 bases; bases outside gene matches: 19. The CDR3 DNA sequence: TGCGCCAGCAGCTACTTCCTAAGGACAGGGATTCTCCAGACCTACGAGCAGTACTTC. As protein: CASSYFLRTGILQTYEQYF.

The V and J genes are TRBV6-5 and TRBJ1-2; TRBD1 might be the D (6 bases). Germline V lookup: CDR1 MNHEY, CDR2 SVGAGI. Trimming cost V 8 bases and J 8 bases, with 18 bases left between them. This CDR3 comprises 13 residues. The CDR3 DNA follows: TGTGCCAGCCGCCCCGGGGGCCTCGTGGGCTACACCTTC. Translated: CASRPGGLVGYTF.

This clonotype was recorded a few times. This sequence joins TRBV10-3 and TRBJ2-3; 11 bases are a match to TRBD1. The CDR3 consists of 16 residues. The germline V gene has CDR1 ENHRY and CDR2 SYGVKD. Unmatched junction bases numbered 4, after V lost 3 bases and J lost 2 bases. Written as DNA, the CDR3 is TGTGCCATCAGTGAAGGACAGGGGGCCTTCACAGATACGCAGTATTTT. Translating gives CAISEGQGAFTDTQYF.

The genes are TRBV27 and TRBJ1-2; D is unresolved. V shed 4 bases and J shed 2 bases, with 17 bases lying between them. The CDR3 length is 16 residues. The V gene's germline CDR1 is MNHEY and CDR2 SMNVEV (reference sequence). CDR3 nucleotide sequence: TGTGCCAGCAGTTCCATCGACGTTTACGGAAACTATGGCTACACCTTC. Residues: CASSSIDVYGNYGYTF.

The J gene is TRBJ2-1, the V gene TRBV18, with 7 nucleotides matching TRBD1. Trimming took 1 base from V and 0 from J; bases not matched to a gene: 3. Germline V gene sequence: CDR1 KGHSH, CDR2 LQKENI. The CDR3 spans 16 residues. CDR3 in amino acids: CASSPRAGGSYNEQFF. The CDR3 DNA is TGTGCCAGCTCACCACGGGCAGGGGGCTCCTACAATGAGCAGTTCTTC.

V is TRBV7-3 and J is TRBJ2-1, with D maybe TRBD2 (5 bases). CDR1 and CDR2 (germline): SGHTA, FQGTGA. The V end was cut by 0 bases, the J end by 5 bases, with 8 bases between. The CDR3 runs to 14 residues. CDR3 bases: TGTGCCAGCAGCTTAACGCGGACTGACAATGAGCAGTTCTTC. It specifies CASSLTRTDNEQFF.

The chain is built from TRBV5-1 and TRBJ2-1, with a possible D match to TRBD2 (7 bases). Germline V gene lookup returns CDR1 SGHRS and CDR2 YFSETQ. V lost 6 bases and J 8 bases, leaving 18 bases between the germline ends. The CDR3 covers 14 residues. For the CDR3, the DNA is TGCGCCAGCAACAACGTCCCGGGGGGCCATGAGCAGTTCTTC. It translates to CASNNVPGGHEQFF.

The rearrangement joins TRBV20-1 to TRBJ2-7, with 8 bases lining up with TRBD2. Germline CDR1 reads DFQATT; CDR2 reads SNEGSKA (reference sequence). The V gene end was trimmed by 5 bases and the J gene end by 2 bases; junction bases not matched to a gene: 8. The CDR3 is 14 amino acids. The CDR3 region has the DNA TGCAGTGCTCGCGGCGGGAGGCCTACCTACGAGCAGTACTTC. Amino acids: CSARGGRPTYEQYF.

This clonotype was recorded a few times. The chain couples TRBV29-1 to TRBJ2-7; 8 nucleotides agree with TRBD1. CDR3 length equals 15 residues. Unmatched junction bases numbered 11, after V lost 2 bases and J lost 5 bases. CDR1 SQVTM and CDR2 ANQGSEA come from the germline V gene. DNA for the CDR3: TGCAGCGTTGAACTTCTCCGGGACAGGCGGAACGAGCAGTACTTC. It specifies CSVELLRDRRNEQYF.

This clonotype was seen just once. The chain carries TRBV12-3 or TRBV12-4 and TRBJ1-2, with D unclear. This CDR3 region has 13 residues. V lost 3 bases, J lost 3 bases, and 8 bases lay in between. CDR3 loop: CASSFASDYGYTF. Here the CDR3 DNA reads TGTGCCAGCAGTTTTGCCAGCGACTATGGCTACACCTTC.

The CDR3 bases are TGTGCCAGCAGCCAAGAGGTCGGCAGGGGTTACGGGGCCAACGTCCTGACTTTC. Its protein is CASSQEVGRGYGANVLTF. The rearrangement uses TRBV3-1 and TRBJ2-6; D perhaps matches TRBD1 (6 bases). With 0 bases removed from V and 4 bases from J, the gap between germline ends came to 16 bases. There are 18 residues in the CDR3. The germline V gene has CDR1 LGHDT and CDR2 YNNKEL (reference sequence).

The V gene is TRBV7-9, the J gene TRBJ1-2; D uncertain. Trimming stripped 2 bases from V and 3 bases from J, with 10 bases between. The CDR3 contains 14 residues. The germline CDR1 and CDR2 sequences are SEHNR and FQNEAQ (reference sequence). CDR3 sequence reads: CASSLFGWDYGYTF. The CDR3, as DNA: TGTGCCAGCAGCTTATTTGGTTGGGACTATGGCTACACCTTC.